This T cell receptor beta chain stems from a study of shared clonotypes between healthy human individuals. General study points: The small donor group covered limited genetic and exposure diversity. In this cohort, only blood was sampled, and tissue repertoires likely differ. With a handful of donors compared, 4.5% to 6.5% of naive CD4 clonotypes were shared.

Worth noting for this clone: No antigen is known for it. Other DNA variants within this sample encode the same CDR3.

Assay: immunoSEQ multiplex PCR; the TCRdb copy retains only in-frame clones and omits some. The repertoire holds hundreds of thousands of clones, with 96% as singletons. The CDR3 covers 12 residues. Trimming removed 5 bases at V and 2 bases at J, with 4 bases between. CDR1 SEHNR and CDR2 FQNEAQ come from the germline V gene (reference sequence). Specimen: naive CD4+ T cells sorted from blood. Documented subset: CD45RA+ positively selected. The chain joins TRBV7-9 to TRBJ1-5; D unclear. The receptor's source is a woman in her 30s in good health. The CDR3 DNA reads TGTGCCAGCAGCCTGGGCAATCAGCCCCAGCATTTT. This codes for CASSLGNQPQHF.